Shown below are 30 T cell receptor beta chains from a single sample sequenced in a study of blood T cell repertoires in COVID-19. The assay was immunoSEQ multiplex PCR, and TCRdb's table has in-frame clones only and misses some. The sample shows some 180,000 clones, under 90% of them seen only once. The sample taken for sequencing was peripheral blood. The receptors were sampled from a human donor in a cohort sampled during active COVID-19.

The chain employs TRBV11-1 and TRBJ2-7; D not resolved. CDR1 is SGHAT and CDR2 is FQDESV in the germline V gene (reference sequence). The CDR3 sequence is 15 residues long. The V end was cut by 1 base, the J end by 3 bases, with 13 bases between. CDR3 sequence reads: CASSLGRNGIYEQYF. CDR3 DNA sequence: TGTGCCAGCAGCTTAGGCCGAAACGGTATCTACGAGCAGTACTTC.

This chain links TRBV18 with TRBJ1-1; 7 nucleotides align to TRBD1. V trimming: 4 bases; J trimming: 0 bases; junction bases outside the gene matches: 17. This CDR3 is 19 amino acids long. Germline values: CDR1 KGHSH, CDR2 LQKENI. This CDR3 is CASSLLLRGRGDVNTEAFF. The CDR3 coding sequence is TGTGCCAGCTCACTACTTTTGAGGGGGCGCGGTGATGTGAACACTGAAGCTTTCTTT.

The chain joins TRBV4-1 to TRBJ2-7, with TRBD2 as a possible D gene (6 bases). This CDR3 contains 15 residues. Per the germline V gene, CDR1 is MGHRA and CDR2 is YSYEKL. V was clipped by 1 base and J by 0 bases, with 10 bases between them. CDR3 DNA: TGCGCCAGCAGCCAAGGGCGGGGTAGCTCCTACGAGCAGTACTTC. Encoded protein: CASSQGRGSSYEQYF.

The chain recombines TRBV3-1 (or the pseudogene TRBV3-2) with TRBJ2-2; 9 bases agree with TRBD2. V shed 4 bases, J shed 2 bases, and the junction held 5 bases outside the gene matches. The germline CDR1 and CDR2 sequences are LGHDT and YNNKEL (reference sequence). The CDR3 runs to 16 residues. The CDR3 bases are TGTGCCAGCAGCCCGAGCGGGGGGCTAAACACCGGGGAGCTGTTTTTT. Its protein product is CASSPSGGLNTGELFF.

The rearrangement joins TRBV18 to TRBJ1-2, with D unresolved. V was clipped by 6 bases and J by 8 bases, with 10 bases between them. CDR1 and CDR2 from the germline V gene are KGHSH and LQKENI. This CDR3 spans 11 amino acids. CDR3 nucleotides: TGTGCCAGCTCGCAGGCCAGGGGCTACACCTTC. Its protein is CASSQARGYTF.

The CDR3 spells CASSSGQGPNEQFF. For the CDR3, the DNA is TGTGCCAGCAGCTCCGGACAGGGGCCCAATGAGCAGTTCTTC. The V call is TRBV5-5, the J call TRBJ2-1, with TRBD1 identical over 9 bases. V gave up 3 bases and J gave up 6 bases; unmatched junction bases: 4. Germline V CDR1 and CDR2: SGHKS, YYEKEE (reference sequence). The length of the CDR3 is 14 residues.

CDR3 residues: CASSLRPLSPETQYF. In nucleotides, the CDR3 is TGTGCCAGCAGCTTGCGTCCACTATCGCCGGAGACCCAGTACTTC. V usage is TRBV5-6 and J usage is TRBJ2-5; D remains unclear. CDR1 and CDR2 from the germline V gene are SGHDT and YYEEEE. The CDR3 extends over 15 amino acids. V shed 1 base and J shed 5 bases, with 15 bases lying between them.

V is TRBV6-5 and J is TRBJ1-2, with 7 bases lining up with TRBD1. The CDR3 covers 13 residues. Germline lookup yields CDR1 MNHEY and CDR2 SVGAGI. Unmatched junction bases numbered 9, after V lost 7 bases and J lost 7 bases. Written as DNA, the CDR3 is TGTGCCAGCATGGCCAGGGGGTTTAGTGGCTACACCTTC. This gives the protein CASMARGFSGYTF.

CDR3 sequence reads: CASSLAGGGLNEKLFF. Written as DNA, the CDR3 is TGTGCCAGCAGCTTAGCGGGGGGGGGCCTCAATGAAAAACTGTTTTTT. This chain links TRBV7-6 with TRBJ1-4, with D possibly being TRBD1 (6 bases). Germline V CDR1 and CDR2: SGHVS, FNYEAQ. This CDR3 is built from 16 residues. V lost 0 bases to trimming and J lost 5 bases, with 13 bases between them.

This clone was counted a single time. This rearrangement joins TRBV4-1 to TRBJ1-2, with D possibly TRBD1 on 5 matching bases. Germline V gene data show CDR1 as MGHRA and CDR2 as YSYEKL. V lost 0 bases, J lost 7 bases, and 15 bases lay in between. The CDR3 is 15 amino acids. The CDR3 bases are TGCGCCAGCAGCCAAGATTATGGGGGAGGCCGTGGCTACACCTTC. This sequence encodes CASSQDYGGGRGYTF.

The chain uses TRBV12-3 or TRBV12-4 and TRBJ1-1, with D unclear. This CDR3 has 13 amino acids. Trimming left V 7 bases short and J 1 base short, with 10 bases between. For the CDR3, the DNA is TGTGCCAGCATTGCTACAGAGAACACTGAAGCTTTCTTT. As protein: CASIATENTEAFF.

The CDR3 loop is CASSLAGPYGGGYTF. The CDR3 DNA sequence: TGCGCCAGCAGCTTGGCAGGCCCGTACGGAGGGGGCTACACCTTC. The V gene is TRBV5-1, the J gene TRBJ1-2; D not resolved. Trimming took 0 bases from V and 8 from J, leaving 17 bases between them. Per the germline V gene, CDR1 is SGHRS and CDR2 is YFSETQ. This CDR3 comprises 15 residues.

This clone has only a few counts. The gene calls are TRBV5-1 and TRBJ1-1; D not certain. The length of the CDR3 is 12 residues. The V end was cut by 2 bases, the J end by 8 bases, with 10 bases between. Germline CDR1 is SGHRS and CDR2 is YFSETQ. This chain's CDR3 is CASSLGGKEAFF. CDR3 bases: TGCGCCAGCAGCTTAGGAGGGAAGGAAGCTTTCTTT.

This clone has a single count. V is TRBV19 and J is TRBJ2-7, with 10 bases lining up with TRBD2. Per germline, CDR1 LNHDA and CDR2 SQIVND (reference sequence). This CDR3 comprises 19 residues. The J segment lost 2 bases and the V segment lost 5 bases, leaving 18 bases of the junction unmatched. The CDR3 DNA follows: TGTGCCAGTAGTTATCGGGCAGGCACCGGGACTAGCGACGCCTACGAGCAGTACTTC. This encodes CASSYRAGTGTSDAYEQYF.

The V call is TRBV12-3 or TRBV12-4, the J call TRBJ1-2, with 7 nucleotides matching TRBD1. Trimming removed 5 bases from V and 8 bases from J; junction bases left unmatched: 5. The CDR3 consists of 12 residues. As DNA, the CDR3 is TGTGCCAGCAGTATGACAGGGAAGGGCTACACCTTC. Residues: CASSMTGKGYTF.

The chain has TRBV2 and TRBJ2-5; D call uncertain. The CDR3 runs to 10 residues. Germline loops: CDR1 SNHLY, CDR2 FYNNEI. Between the trimmed V and J ends, which lost 6 bases and 5 bases, there was a span of 4 bases. In nucleotides, the CDR3 is TGTGCCAGCAGCTTGGAGACCCAGTACTTC. Protein: CASSLETQYF.

CDR3: CASSLKGATEAFF. Here the CDR3 DNA reads TGTGCCAGCAGCTTGAAGGGAGCCACTGAAGCTTTCTTT. This chain joins TRBV5-6 and TRBJ1-1; D gene unclear. The CDR3 consists of 13 residues. Germline V gene sequence: CDR1 SGHDT, CDR2 YYEEEE. The V and J ends lost 1 base and 4 bases respectively, with 8 bases between them.

J is TRBJ2-1 and V is TRBV27, with a tentative D call TRBD2 (5 bases). V shed 2 bases and J shed 1 base, with 12 bases lying between them. This CDR3 region has 16 residues. Germline V CDR1 and CDR2: MNHEY, SMNVEV (reference sequence). DNA for the CDR3: TGTGCCAGCAGTTTACGGCGTCGGGGTTCCTACAATGAGCAGTTCTTC. Residues: CASSLRRRGSYNEQFF.

In this sample, this clone turned up once. This chain links TRBV7-8 with TRBJ2-7, with D possibly matching TRBD2 (7 bases). The length of the CDR3 is 14 residues. The V and J ends lost 4 bases and 4 bases respectively, with 14 bases between them. In germline, CDR1 is SGHVS, CDR2 FQNEAQ. The chain's CDR3 is CASSWGGTRYEQYF. For the CDR3, the DNA is TGTGCCAGCAGCTGGGGGGGGACACGGTACGAGCAGTACTTC. The full variable domain, completed using reference TRBV7-8 and TRBJ2-7, is GAGVSQSPRYKVAKRGQDVALRCDPISGHVSLFWYQQALGQGPEFLTYFQNEAQLDKSGLPSDRFFAERPEGSVSTLKIQRTQQEDSAVYLCASSWGGTRYEQYFGPGTRLTVT.

The chain joins TRBV5-1 to TRBJ1-1; TRBD1 matches 8 bases. V was pared by 4 bases and J by 3 bases, with 8 bases of the junction left unmatched. The germline V gene encodes CDR1 SGHRS and CDR2 YFSETQ. This CDR3 contains 15 residues. CDR3 DNA: TGCGCCAGCAGCCTCCGACAGGGGCGCGACACTGAAGCTTTCTTT. Translated: CASSLRQGRDTEAFF. Looking up the rest from reference TRBV5-1 and TRBJ1-1 gives the full variable domain: KAGVTQTPRYLIKTRGQQVTLSCSPISGHRSVSWYQQTPGQGLQFLFEYFSETQRNKGNFPGRFSGRQFSNSRSEMNVSTLELGDSALYLCASSLRQGRDTEAFFGQGTRLTVV.

This sequence joins TRBV2 and TRBJ2-3; TRBD1 is a possible D gene (7 bases). V shed 6 bases and J shed 1 base, with 14 bases lying between them. Germline V gives CDR1 SNHLY, CDR2 FYNNEI. CDR3 length: 15 residues. Written as DNA, the CDR3 is TGTGCCAGCAGCCAGGGGGGCCTCGGCACAGATACGCAGTATTTT. Amino acid sequence: CASSQGGLGTDTQYF.

This sequence joins TRBV18 and TRBJ1-1; D is perhaps TRBD1 (6 bases). V was shortened by 9 bases and J by 2 bases, with 13 bases between the two germline ends. Germline V gene sequence: CDR1 KGHSH, CDR2 LQKENI. The CDR3 has 13 amino acids. The CDR3 here is CASSGTQNTEAFF. DNA of the CDR3: TGTGCCAGTAGCGGGACACAAAACACTGAAGCTTTCTTT.

The genes are TRBV9 and TRBJ1-2; 8 bases fit TRBD1. Losses at the gene ends were 5 bases for V and 2 bases for J; bases not matched to a gene: 11. The CDR3 spans 16 residues. Germline CDR1 SGDLS, CDR2 YYNGEE. CDR3 protein: CASSGHRDRMNYGYTF. Here the CDR3 DNA reads TGTGCCAGCAGTGGTCACCGGGACAGGATGAACTATGGCTACACCTTC. The variable domain in full, completed from reference TRBV9 and TRBJ1-2, reads DSGVTQTPKHLITATGQRVTLRCSPRSGDLSVYWYQQSLDQGLQFLIQYYNGEERAKGNILERFSAQQFPDLHSELNLSSLELGDSALYFCASSGHRDRMNYGYTFGSGTRLTVV.

The V call is TRBV6-5, the J call TRBJ1-1; 7 positions agree with TRBD1. In germline, CDR1 is MNHEY, CDR2 SVGAGI. The length of the CDR3 is 14 residues. The junction had 8 bases not matched to a gene; V was cut back by 6 bases and J by 4 bases. The CDR3 region is CASSRKQGSTEAFF. In DNA form, the CDR3 reads TGTGCCAGCAGCCGAAAACAGGGGAGCACTGAAGCTTTCTTT.

The chain joins TRBV4-1 to TRBJ2-1; 13 bases map to TRBD2. This CDR3 has 17 residues. Germline-derived CDR1 and CDR2 are MGHRA and YSYEKL. The ends lost 0 bases at V and 8 bases at J; junction bases unmatched: 7. The CDR3 DNA is TGCGCCAGCAGCCAAGAAGCCGGGACTAGCGGGGTCTATGAGCAGTTCTTC. Protein: CASSQEAGTSGVYEQFF.

This chain uses TRBV9 with TRBJ1-2, with D tentatively TRBD1 (5 bases). Germline V gives CDR1 SGDLS, CDR2 YYNGEE. V was cut by 0 bases and J by 3 bases, with 12 bases left in between. This CDR3 spans 15 amino acids. CDR3: CASSVAPRGDYGYTF. The CDR3 bases are TGTGCCAGCAGCGTAGCCCCCCGGGGGGACTATGGCTACACCTTC.

A single count supports this clone. The chain has TRBV9 and TRBJ2-7; the match to TRBD2 covers 13 bases. Germline CDR1 SGDLS, CDR2 YYNGEE. There are 16 residues in the CDR3. V dropped 0 bases and J dropped 4; count of bases not matched to a gene: 4. The CDR3 loop reads CASSVGGTSGVYEQYF. DNA for the CDR3: TGTGCCAGCAGCGTAGGTGGGACTAGCGGGGTTTACGAGCAGTACTTC.

The CDR3 region is CASSEVVEKSPHTEAFF. In DNA form, the CDR3 reads TGTGCCAGCAGTGAAGTAGTGGAGAAGTCCCCCCACACTGAAGCTTTCTTT. The chain is built from TRBV6-1 and TRBJ1-1; D not resolved. The CDR3 runs 17 residues. Trimming took 1 base from V and 3 from J, leaving 18 bases between them. Germline loops: CDR1 MNHNS, CDR2 SASEGT.

The rearrangement links TRBV10-2 to TRBJ2-7; TRBD1 might be the D (6 bases). CDR1 WSHSY and CDR2 SAAADI come from the germline V gene. V gave up 3 bases and J gave up 3 bases, with 15 bases separating them. This CDR3 has 15 amino acids. The CDR3: CASSDGSAGVYEQYF. The DNA for the CDR3 is TGCGCCAGCAGTGATGGTAGTGCAGGGGTCTACGAGCAGTACTTC.

This chain uses TRBV11-2 with TRBJ2-3, with TRBD2 matching 8 bases. The CDR3 totals 14 residues. V lost 5 bases, J lost 3 bases, and 4 bases stayed unmatched. CDR1 is SGHAT, CDR2 FQNNGV, per germline. In nucleotides, the CDR3 is TGTGCCAGCAGCCGGCGGGGGGAGACAGATACGCAGTATTTT. This encodes CASSRRGETDTQYF.